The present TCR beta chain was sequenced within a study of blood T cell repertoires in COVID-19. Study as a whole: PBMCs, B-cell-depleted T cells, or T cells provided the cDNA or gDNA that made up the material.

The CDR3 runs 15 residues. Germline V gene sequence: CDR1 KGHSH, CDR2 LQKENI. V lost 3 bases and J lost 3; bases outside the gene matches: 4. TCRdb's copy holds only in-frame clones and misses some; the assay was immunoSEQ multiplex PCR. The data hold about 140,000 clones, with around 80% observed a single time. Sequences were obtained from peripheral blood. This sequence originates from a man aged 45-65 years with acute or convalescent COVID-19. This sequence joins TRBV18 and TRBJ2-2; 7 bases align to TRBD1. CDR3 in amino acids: CASSPNRGDTGELFF. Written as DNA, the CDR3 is TGTGCCAGCTCACCTAACAGGGGTGACACCGGGGAGCTGTTTTTT.